This T cell receptor (beta chain) originates from a study of blood T cell repertoires in COVID-19. In the study overall: Italy, Spain and the United States were the sources of the convalescent and acute COVID-19 samples.

Method: immunoSEQ multiplex PCR; TCRdb's copy keeps in-frame clones and lacks some. Here the sample spans more than 300,000 clones, approximately 90% being singletons. Cohorts were assigned according to the clinical history that participants reported. Those designated as exposed participants met a COVID-19 case within 2 weeks before study entry. Germline loops: CDR1 SGHRS, CDR2 YFSETQ. The ends lost 3 bases at V and 5 bases at J; junction bases unmatched: 11. CDR3 length: 16 amino acids. This TCR derives from a woman in her twenties or thirties who had been exposed to COVID-19. The chain has TRBV5-1 and TRBJ2-5, with TRBD1 matching 9 bases. Sequencing was performed on PBMCs or T cells enriched from blood (not recorded which). The CDR3, as DNA: TGCGCCAGCAGCTCGGGACAGGGAAACCTGCGGGAGACCCAGTACTTC. Protein product: CASSSGQGNLRETQYF.